The source of this TCR beta chain is a study of CD8 T cells in ankylosing spondylitis. The study's findings and limits: The study identified a TCR beta motif of seven or eight highly homologous variants that appeared characteristic of ankylosing spondylitis blood.

The ends were cut back, 0 bases at V and 9 bases at J, with 8 bases in the middle. This CDR3 has 12 amino acids. CDR1 is SEHNR and CDR2 is FQNEAQ in the germline V gene (reference sequence). With regard to this clonotype: Its antigen is undetermined.

TCRdb passed the 5' RACE reads through MiXCR, listing each CDR3 protein once. The sample lists more than 600,000 distinct CDR3 sequences, around 19% occurring once. This TCR was sampled from a male donor with ankylosing spondylitis. The chain has TRBV7-9 and TRBJ2-5, with a weak D call TRBD1 (7 bases). Sequenced sample: blood, either unsorted or a sorted T cell fraction (not recorded which). The CDR3 DNA is TGTGCCAGCAGCTTAGCCAGGGGGGCCCAGTACTTC. It encodes CASSLARGAQYF.